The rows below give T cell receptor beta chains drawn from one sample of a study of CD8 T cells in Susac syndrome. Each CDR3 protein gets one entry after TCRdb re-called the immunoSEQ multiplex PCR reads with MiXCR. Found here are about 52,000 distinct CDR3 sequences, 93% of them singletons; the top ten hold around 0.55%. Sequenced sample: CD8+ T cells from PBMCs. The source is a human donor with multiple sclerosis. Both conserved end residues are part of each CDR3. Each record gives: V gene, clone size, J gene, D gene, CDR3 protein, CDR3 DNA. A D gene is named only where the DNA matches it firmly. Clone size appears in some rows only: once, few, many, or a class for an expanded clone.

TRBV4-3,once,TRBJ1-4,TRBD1,CASSQDGQAENEKLFF,TGCGCCAGCAGCCAAGACGGACAGGCGGAGAATGAAAAACTGTTTTTT
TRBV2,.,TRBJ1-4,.,CASRVMGNEKLFF,TGTGCCAGCAGGGTCATGGGCAATGAAAAACTGTTTTTT
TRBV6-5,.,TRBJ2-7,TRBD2,CASSYSAGVAGYF,TGTGCCAGCAGTTACTCTGCCGGGGTAGCGGGGTACTTC
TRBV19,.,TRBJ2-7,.,CASSIFQEYEQYF,TGTGCCAGTAGTATCTTTCAGGAATACGAGCAGTACTTC
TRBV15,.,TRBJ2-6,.,CATSGRTGANVLTF,TGTGCCACCAGCGGGCGAACTGGGGCCAACGTCCTGACTTTC
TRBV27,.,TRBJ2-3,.,CASSLRGARVGADTQYF,TGTGCCAGCAGTCTCAGGGGGGCCAGGGTTGGTGCAGATACGCAGTATTTT
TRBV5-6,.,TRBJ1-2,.,CASSWGGGADYGYTF,TGTGCCAGCAGCTGGGGCGGGGGCGCGGACTATGGCTACACCTTC
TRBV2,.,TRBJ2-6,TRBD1,CASSVGTGVSGANVLTF,TGTGCCAGCAGTGTTGGGACAGGAGTATCTGGGGCCAACGTCCTGACTTTC
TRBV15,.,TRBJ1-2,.,CATSREAGSYGYTF,TGTGCCACCAGCAGAGAGGCAGGGAGCTATGGCTACACCTTC
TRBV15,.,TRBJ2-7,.,CATSSDSSYEQYF,TGTGCCACCAGCAGCGACAGCTCCTACGAGCAGTACTTC
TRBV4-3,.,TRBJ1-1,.,CASSQDFRGNTEAFF,TGCGCCAGCAGCCAAGATTTCCGTGGGAACACTGAAGCTTTCTTT
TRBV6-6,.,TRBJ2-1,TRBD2,CASSIAGGQGEQFF,TGTGCCAGCAGTATAGCGGGGGGGCAAGGTGAGCAGTTCTTC
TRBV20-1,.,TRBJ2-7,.,CSARGSRGGYEQYF,TGCAGTGCTAGAGGATCCAGGGGAGGGTACGAGCAGTACTTC
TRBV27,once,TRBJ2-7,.,CASSLSRTAFNYEQYF,TGTGCCAGCAGTTTATCGAGGACAGCGTTTAACTACGAGCAGTACTTC
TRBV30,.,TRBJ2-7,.,CAWSVGSEQYF,TGTGCCTGGAGTGTCGGTAGCGAGCAGTACTTC
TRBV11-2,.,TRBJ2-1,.,CASSFGGEQFF,TGTGCCAGCAGCTTTGGTGGTGAGCAGTTCTTC
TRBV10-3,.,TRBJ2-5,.,CATSEGDETQYF,TGTGCCACCTCGGAGGGGGACGAGACCCAGTACTTC
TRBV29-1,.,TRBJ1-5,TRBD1,CSVGGTVVNQPQHF,TGCAGCGTTGGTGGGACAGTCGTCAATCAGCCCCAGCATTTT
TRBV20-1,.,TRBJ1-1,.,CSARENSRVGTEAFF,TGCAGTGCTAGAGAGAACTCCAGGGTCGGCACTGAAGCTTTCTTT
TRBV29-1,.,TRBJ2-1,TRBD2,CSVDLAGGDEQFF,TGCAGCGTTGACCTAGCGGGGGGAGATGAGCAGTTCTTC
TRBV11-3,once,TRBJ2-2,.,CASSQGGMGNTGELFF,TGTGCCAGCAGCCAAGGGGGGATGGGGAACACCGGGGAGCTGTTTTTT
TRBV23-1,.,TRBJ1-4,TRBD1,CASSHPGQIVATNEKLFF,TGCGCCAGCAGTCATCCGGGACAGATCGTCGCAACTAATGAAAAACTGTTTTTT
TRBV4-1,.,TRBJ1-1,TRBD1,CASSPKTGVNTEAFF,TGCGCCAGCAGCCCGAAGACAGGGGTGAACACTGAAGCTTTCTTT
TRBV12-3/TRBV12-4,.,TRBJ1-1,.,CASRYRLLNTEAFF,TGTGCCAGCAGGTACAGATTGCTGAACACTGAAGCTTTCTTT
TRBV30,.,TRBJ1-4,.,CAWSLYGTWEKLFF,TGTGCCTGGAGCTTGTATGGGACTTGGGAAAAACTGTTTTTT
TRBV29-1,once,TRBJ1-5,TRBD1,CSVPHSPDRGNQPQHF,TGCAGCGTTCCCCACAGCCCGGACAGGGGCAATCAGCCCCAGCATTTT
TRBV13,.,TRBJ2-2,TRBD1,CASKRGPPGELFF,TGTGCCAGCAAAAGGGGGCCCCCCGGGGAGCTGTTTTTT
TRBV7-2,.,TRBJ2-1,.,CASSVGPPPYNEQFF,TGTGCCAGCAGCGTAGGCCCTCCCCCCTACAATGAGCAGTTCTTC
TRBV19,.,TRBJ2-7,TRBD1,CASSMSGTVNYEQYF,TGTGCCAGTAGTATGTCTGGGACAGTGAACTACGAGCAGTACTTC
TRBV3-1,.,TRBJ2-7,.,CASSPSALAYEQYF,TGTGCCAGCTCTCCTAGCGCCCTAGCCTACGAGCAGTACTTC
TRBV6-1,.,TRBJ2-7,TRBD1,CASSEFDRVGSYEQYF,TGTGCCAGCAGTGAATTCGACAGGGTGGGCTCCTACGAGCAGTACTTC
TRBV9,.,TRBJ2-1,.,CASSGGTKSYNEQFF,TGTGCCAGCAGCGGCGGGACAAAGTCCTACAATGAGCAGTTCTTC
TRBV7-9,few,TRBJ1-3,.,CASSFTRNTIYF,TGTGCCAGCAGCTTCACAAGAAACACCATATATTTT
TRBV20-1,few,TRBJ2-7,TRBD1,CSAFDRGLVYEQYF,TGCAGTGCGTTCGACAGGGGGCTGGTATACGAGCAGTACTTC
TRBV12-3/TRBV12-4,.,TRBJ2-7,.,CASSYKGQLYEQYF,TGTGCCAGCAGTTATAAAGGACAGCTCTACGAGCAGTACTTC
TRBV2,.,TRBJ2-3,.,CASSELSSTDTQYF,TGTGCCAGCAGTGAGCTCTCTAGCACAGATACGCAGTATTTT
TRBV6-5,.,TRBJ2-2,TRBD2,CASSRGREGTGELFF,TGTGCCAGCAGCCGAGGACGGGAGGGGACCGGGGAGCTGTTTTTT
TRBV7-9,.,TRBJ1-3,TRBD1,CASSLASQGAFENTIYF,TGTGCCAGCAGCTTAGCCAGCCAGGGGGCATTTGAAAACACCATATATTTT
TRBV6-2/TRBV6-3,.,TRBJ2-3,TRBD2,CASASGTSSDTQYF,TGTGCCAGCGCTTCCGGGACTAGCTCAGATACGCAGTATTTT
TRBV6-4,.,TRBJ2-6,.,CASSDSGEAGANVLTF,TGTGCCAGCAGTGACTCGGGGGAGGCAGGGGCCAACGTCCTGACTTTC
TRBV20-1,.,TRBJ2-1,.,CSARTPEGGPSGEQFF,TGCAGTGCTAGAACCCCGGAAGGGGGGCCCTCCGGTGAGCAGTTCTTC
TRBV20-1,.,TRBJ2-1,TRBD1,CSAKRNSRGMGNEQFF,TGCAGTGCAAAGAGAAACTCCAGGGGGATGGGCAATGAGCAGTTCTTC
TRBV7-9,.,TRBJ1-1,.,CASSQGSGTEAFF,TGTGCCAGCAGCCAAGGGAGCGGCACTGAAGCTTTCTTT
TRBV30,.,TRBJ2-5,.,CAWSGWGQGTQYF,TGTGCCTGGAGTGGTTGGGGGCAGGGGACCCAGTACTTC
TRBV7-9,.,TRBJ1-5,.,CASSSAGEPQHF,TGTGCCAGCAGCTCGGCCGGGGAGCCCCAGCATTTT
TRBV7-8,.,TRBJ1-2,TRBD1,CASSRGQGRYGYTF,TGTGCCAGCAGCAGGGGACAGGGGAGGTATGGCTACACCTTC